This is a list of T cell receptor beta chains from one sample in a study of shared clonotypes between healthy human individuals. Generated by immunoSEQ multiplex PCR, the TCRdb table keeps only in-frame clones and is missing some. This repertoire shows around 1,900,000 clones, just over 90% found once; its top ten account for 1.5% to 2%. Sequencing was done on a sample of naive CD8+ T cells from PBMCs. The receptors were gathered from a man aged 18 to 29 in good health. Some clones in this sample may be carry-over from other donors' samples. Each CDR3 is given with its conserved first and last residue. D genes are given only for firm matches. Not all rows give a size; the values are once, few, many and, for expanded clones, a class.

clone_size	v_call	d_call	j_call	cdr3_aa	cdr3_nt
-	TRBV27	-	TRBJ2-7	CASSGQGAKQYF	TGTGCCAGCAGTGGCCAAGGGGCGAAGCAGTACTTC
-	TRBV9	TRBD1	TRBJ2-3	CASNRQGSPVGTDTQYF	TGTGCCAGCAACAGACAGGGAAGTCCGGTCGGAACAGATACGCAGTATTTT
few	TRBV9	TRBD2	TRBJ2-2	CASSPGLDMTGELFF	TGTGCCAGCAGCCCGGGACTAGATATGACCGGGGAGCTGTTTTTT
-	TRBV6-6	-	TRBJ2-7	CASSYSGDSAYEQYF	TGTGCCAGCAGTTACTCGGGGGACTCGGCCTACGAGCAGTACTTC
once	TRBV5-1	TRBD2	TRBJ2-2	CASSLSRSRYSGSGTGELFF	TGCGCCAGCAGCTTGTCCCGCTCGAGGTATAGCGGGAGTGGCACCGGGGAGCTGTTTTTT
-	TRBV9	TRBD2	TRBJ2-1	CASSVGPAGGYNEQFF	TGTGCCAGCAGCGTAGGCCCAGCGGGGGGTTACAATGAGCAGTTCTTC
-	TRBV7-9	TRBD1	TRBJ1-5	CASSLAGRGESPQHF	TGTGCCAGCAGCTTAGCGGGCAGGGGGGAATCGCCCCAGCATTTT
-	TRBV6-4	TRBD1	TRBJ2-5	CATPTGIHQETQYF	TGTGCCACCCCGACAGGGATCCACCAAGAGACCCAGTACTTC
-	TRBV7-9	-	TRBJ2-1	CASSLPGLNEQFF	TGTGCCAGCAGCTTACCGGGTCTAAATGAGCAGTTCTTC
-	TRBV28	-	TRBJ1-2	CASRVFPSISGLGYGYTF	TGTGCCAGCAGGGTATTTCCCTCTATATCAGGGCTTGGCTATGGCTACACCTTC
-	TRBV10-3	TRBD2	TRBJ2-4	CAISGGTSGKNIQYF	TGTGCCATCAGTGGGGGGACTAGCGGCAAAAACATTCAGTACTTC
-	TRBV7-3	TRBD2	TRBJ2-7	CASSLTPASGHYEQYF	TGTGCCAGCAGCTTAACGCCGGCTAGCGGACACTACGAGCAGTACTTC
-	TRBV18	-	TRBJ2-7	CASSPSVNYYEQYF	TGTGCCAGCTCACCGTCCGTGAACTACTACGAGCAGTACTTC
-	TRBV7-9	TRBD2	TRBJ2-7	CASQAGDSYEQYF	TGTGCCTCCCAAGCGGGAGACTCCTACGAGCAGTACTTC
-	TRBV9	-	TRBJ2-2	CASSPGRGTGELFF	TGTGCCAGCAGCCCGGGACGGGGCACCGGGGAGCTGTTTTTT
-	TRBV27	-	TRBJ1-3	CASSKQGSGNTIYF	TGTGCCAGCAGTAAGCAGGGATCTGGAAACACCATATATTTT
-	TRBV7-6	TRBD1	TRBJ1-5	CASSHHPGTGVQPQHF	TGTGCCAGCAGCCACCACCCCGGGACAGGGGTCCAGCCCCAGCATTTT
-	TRBV6-5	-	TRBJ2-1	CASSYGDEQFF	TGTGCCAGCAGTTACGGGGATGAGCAGTTCTTC
-	TRBV5-4	-	TRBJ1-2	CASSLPGVYGYGYTF	TGTGCCAGCAGCCTACCAGGGGTCTATGGCTATGGCTACACCTTC
-	TRBV19	TRBD2	TRBJ2-1	CASNLAEATYNEQFF	TGTGCCAGTAATCTAGCGGAAGCGACCTACAATGAGCAGTTCTTC
once	TRBV4-3	-	TRBJ2-7	CASSQESGGGSSYEQYF	TGCGCCAGCAGCCAAGAGAGCGGCGGGGGCAGCTCCTACGAGCAGTACTTC
-	TRBV6-1	TRBD1	TRBJ2-7	CASSEAYTGGYEQYF	TGTGCCAGCAGTGAAGCCTATACAGGGGGCTACGAGCAGTACTTC
few	TRBV9	TRBD1	TRBJ1-2	CASSVTSGTGPGWTF	TGTGCCAGCAGCGTAACCTCCGGGACAGGCCCAGGTTGGACCTTC
-	TRBV9	-	TRBJ1-5	CASSVGGYQPQHF	TGTGCCAGCAGCGTAGGGGGATATCAGCCCCAGCATTTT
-	TRBV7-2	TRBD2	TRBJ2-7	CASSLRVLAGGFYEQYF	TGTGCCAGCAGCTTAAGGGTTCTAGCGGGAGGGTTTTACGAGCAGTACTTC
-	TRBV27	TRBD2	TRBJ2-2	CASTRQGTLAGGTGELFF	TGTGCCAGCACCCGACAGGGGACACTAGCGGGAGGTACCGGGGAGCTGTTTTTT
-	TRBV5-8	-	TRBJ2-7	CASSLFHLSGEQYF	TGTGCCAGCAGCTTGTTCCACCTCTCAGGAGAGCAGTACTTC
-	TRBV5-4	-	TRBJ1-2	CASSLLGGYTF	TGTGCCAGCAGCCTCCTGGGGGGCTACACCTTC